The clone carrying this T cell receptor beta chain has a handful of counts. The junction and the germline gene differ at one end; a read error may be behind it. TCR beta from blood CD8+ and CD4+ T cells was sequenced. The data are from a study of CD8 T cells in Susac syndrome. A quantity of roughly 0.5 to 1 ug RNA underwent reverse transcription using random hexamers. TCRdb re-called the immunoSEQ multiplex PCR reads with MiXCR, one entry per CDR3 protein. The table lists about 200,000 distinct CDR3 sequences, more than 85% of them singletons. The V gene's germline CDR1 is SSHAT and CDR2 FNYEAQ (reference sequence). CDR3 length: 15 residues.

This sequence was found in a human donor with multiple sclerosis. The chain combines TRBV7-7 with TRBJ2-3; 8 bases align to TRBD2. The material sequenced was CD4+ T cells from PBMCs. The CDR3 loop reads CASSSAGGSTDTQYF. The CDR3 DNA is TGTGCTAGCAGCTCCGCGGGGGGAAGCACAGATACGCAGTATTTT.